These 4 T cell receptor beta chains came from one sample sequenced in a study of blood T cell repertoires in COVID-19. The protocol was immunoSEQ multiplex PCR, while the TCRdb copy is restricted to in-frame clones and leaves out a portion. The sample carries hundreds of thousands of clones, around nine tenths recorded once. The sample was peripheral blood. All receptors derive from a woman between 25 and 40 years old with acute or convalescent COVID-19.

CDR3 sequence reads: CATSLGGEAFF. CDR3 DNA: TGTGCCACCAGTCTCGGGGGAGAAGCTTTCTTT. The rearrangement links TRBV24-1 to TRBJ1-1; D may be TRBD1 (5 bases). Per germline, CDR1 KGHDR and CDR2 SFDVKD. The CDR3 consists of 11 residues. Trimming took 6 bases from V and 8 from J, leaving 9 bases between them.

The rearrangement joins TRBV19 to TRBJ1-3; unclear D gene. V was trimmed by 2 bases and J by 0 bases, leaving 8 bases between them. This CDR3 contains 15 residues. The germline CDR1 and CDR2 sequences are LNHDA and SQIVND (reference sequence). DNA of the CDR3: TGTGCCAGTAGTATACAGGTTTACTCTGGAAACACCATATATTTT. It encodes CASSIQVYSGNTIYF.

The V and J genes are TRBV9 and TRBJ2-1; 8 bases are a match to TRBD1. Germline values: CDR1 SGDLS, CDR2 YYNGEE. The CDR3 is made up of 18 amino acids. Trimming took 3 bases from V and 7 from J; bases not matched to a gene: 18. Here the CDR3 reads CASSAPYRGAPPRNEQFF. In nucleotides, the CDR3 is TGTGCCAGCAGCGCACCTTACAGGGGGGCCCCCCCCCGAAATGAGCAGTTCTTC. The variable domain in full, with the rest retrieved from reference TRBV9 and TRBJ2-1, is DSGVTQTPKHLITATGQRVTLRCSPRSGDLSVYWYQQSLDQGLQFLIQYYNGEERAKGNILERFSAQQFPDLHSELNLSSLELGDSALYFCASSAPYRGAPPRNEQFFGPGTRLTVL.

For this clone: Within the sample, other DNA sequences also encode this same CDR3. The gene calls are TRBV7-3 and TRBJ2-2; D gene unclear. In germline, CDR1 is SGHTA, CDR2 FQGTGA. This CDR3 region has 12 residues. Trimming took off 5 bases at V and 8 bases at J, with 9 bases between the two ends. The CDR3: CASSPGVGELFF. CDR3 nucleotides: TGTGCCAGCAGCCCCGGAGTTGGGGAGCTGTTTTTT.